Given below is one T cell receptor (beta chain) in context. Some clones are missing from TCRdb's copy, which holds only in-frame ones; the method was immunoSEQ multiplex PCR. The repertoire holds approximately 210,000 clones, with around 91% as singletons. These data belong to a study of blood T cell repertoires in COVID-19. Germline trimming cut 1 base from V and 10 bases from J; bases unmatched to any gene: 8. The CDR3 runs to 16 residues. Germline assignment: CDR1 SNHLY and CDR2 FYNNEI. The sample taken for sequencing was peripheral blood. The receptor's source is a woman aged 40-49 years with acute or convalescent COVID-19. The J gene is TRBJ2-3, the V gene TRBV2; 13 bases fit TRBD2. The CDR3 DNA reads as TGTGCCAGCAGTGAAGTACTAGCGGGGGGGAACATTGCGCAGTATTTT. It translates to CASSEVLAGGNIAQYF.